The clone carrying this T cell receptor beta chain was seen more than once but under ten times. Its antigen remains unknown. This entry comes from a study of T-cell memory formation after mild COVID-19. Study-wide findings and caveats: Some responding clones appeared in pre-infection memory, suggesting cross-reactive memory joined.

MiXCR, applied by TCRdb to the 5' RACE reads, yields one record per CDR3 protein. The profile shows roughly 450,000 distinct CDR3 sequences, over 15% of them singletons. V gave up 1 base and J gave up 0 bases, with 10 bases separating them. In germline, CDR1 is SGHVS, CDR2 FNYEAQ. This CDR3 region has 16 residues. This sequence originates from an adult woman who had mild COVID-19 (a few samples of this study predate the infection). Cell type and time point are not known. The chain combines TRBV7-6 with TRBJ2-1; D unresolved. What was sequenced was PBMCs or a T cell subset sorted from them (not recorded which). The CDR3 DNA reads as TGTGCCAGCAGCTTAGAGGTGGGAAGCTCCTACAATGAGCAGTTCTTC. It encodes CASSLEVGSSYNEQFF.